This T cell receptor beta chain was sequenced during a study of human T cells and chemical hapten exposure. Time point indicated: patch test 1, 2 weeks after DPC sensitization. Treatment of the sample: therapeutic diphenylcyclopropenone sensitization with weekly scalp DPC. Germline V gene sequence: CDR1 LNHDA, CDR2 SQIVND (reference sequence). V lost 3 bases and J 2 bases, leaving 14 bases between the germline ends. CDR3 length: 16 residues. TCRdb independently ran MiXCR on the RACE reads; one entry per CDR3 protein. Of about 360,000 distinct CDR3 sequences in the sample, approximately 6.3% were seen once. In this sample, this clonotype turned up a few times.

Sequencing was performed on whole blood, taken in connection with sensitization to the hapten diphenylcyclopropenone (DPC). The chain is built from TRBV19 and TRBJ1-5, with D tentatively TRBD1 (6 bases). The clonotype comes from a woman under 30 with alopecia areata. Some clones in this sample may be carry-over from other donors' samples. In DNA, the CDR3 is TGTGCCAGTAGTATTCACCGGGGGCCAGGCAATCAGCCCCAGCATTTT. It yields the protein CASSIHRGPGNQPQHF.